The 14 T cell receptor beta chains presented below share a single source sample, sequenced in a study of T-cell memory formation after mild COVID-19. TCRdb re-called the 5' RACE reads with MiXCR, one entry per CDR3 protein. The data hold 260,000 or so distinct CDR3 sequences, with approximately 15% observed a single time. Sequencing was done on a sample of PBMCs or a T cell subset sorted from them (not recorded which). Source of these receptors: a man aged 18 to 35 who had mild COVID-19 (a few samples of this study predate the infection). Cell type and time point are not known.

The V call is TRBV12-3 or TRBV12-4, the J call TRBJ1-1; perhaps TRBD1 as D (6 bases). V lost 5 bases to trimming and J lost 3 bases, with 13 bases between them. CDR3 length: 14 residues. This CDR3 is CASSPGQSYTEAFF. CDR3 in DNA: TGTGCCAGCAGTCCTGGACAGTCCTACACTGAAGCTTTCTTT.

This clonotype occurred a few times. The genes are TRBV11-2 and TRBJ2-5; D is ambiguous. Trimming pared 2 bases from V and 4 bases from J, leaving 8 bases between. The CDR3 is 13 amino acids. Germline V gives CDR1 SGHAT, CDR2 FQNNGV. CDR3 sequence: CASSLRYTETQYF. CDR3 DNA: TGTGCCAGCAGCTTACGCTATACAGAGACCCAGTACTTC.

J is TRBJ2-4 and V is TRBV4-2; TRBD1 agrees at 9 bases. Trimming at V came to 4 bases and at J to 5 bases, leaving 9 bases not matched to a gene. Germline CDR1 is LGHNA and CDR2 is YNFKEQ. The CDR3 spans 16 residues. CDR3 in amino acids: CASSRNRGQGENIQYF. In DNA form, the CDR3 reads TGTGCCAGCAGCCGAAACAGGGGGCAGGGGGAAAACATTCAGTACTTC.

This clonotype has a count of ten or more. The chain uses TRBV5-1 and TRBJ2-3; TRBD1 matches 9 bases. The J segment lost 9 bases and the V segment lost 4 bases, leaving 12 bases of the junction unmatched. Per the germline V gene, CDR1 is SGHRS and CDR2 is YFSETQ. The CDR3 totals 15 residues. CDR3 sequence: CASSEGTGSKRTQYF. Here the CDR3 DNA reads TGCGCCAGCAGCGAGGGGACAGGGAGCAAGCGGACGCAGTATTTT.

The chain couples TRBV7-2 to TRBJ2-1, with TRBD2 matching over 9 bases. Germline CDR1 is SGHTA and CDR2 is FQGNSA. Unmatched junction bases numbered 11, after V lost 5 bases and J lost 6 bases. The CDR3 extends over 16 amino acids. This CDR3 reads CASSLHLAGLSNEQFF. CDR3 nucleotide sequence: TGTGCCAGCAGCCTACATCTAGCGGGGTTGTCCAATGAGCAGTTCTTC.

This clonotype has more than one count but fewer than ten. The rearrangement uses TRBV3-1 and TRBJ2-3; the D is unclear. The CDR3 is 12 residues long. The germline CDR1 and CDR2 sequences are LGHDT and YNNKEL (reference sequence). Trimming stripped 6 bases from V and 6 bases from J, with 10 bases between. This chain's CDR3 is CASRMSPDTQYF. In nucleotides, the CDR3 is TGTGCCAGCAGAATGAGTCCGGATACGCAGTATTTT.

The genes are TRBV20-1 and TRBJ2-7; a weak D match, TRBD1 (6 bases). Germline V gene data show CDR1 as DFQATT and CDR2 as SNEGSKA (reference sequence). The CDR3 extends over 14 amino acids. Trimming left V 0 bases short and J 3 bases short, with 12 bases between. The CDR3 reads CSARDPQGLYEQYF. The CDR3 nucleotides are TGCAGTGCTAGAGATCCCCAGGGGCTCTACGAGCAGTACTTC.

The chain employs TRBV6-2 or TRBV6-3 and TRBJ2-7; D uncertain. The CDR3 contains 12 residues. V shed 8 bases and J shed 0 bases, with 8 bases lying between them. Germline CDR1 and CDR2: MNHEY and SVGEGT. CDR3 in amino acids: CASGPSSYEQYV. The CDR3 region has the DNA TGTGCCAGCGGGCCAAGCTCCTACGAGCAGTACGTC.

CDR3 DNA sequence: TGCGCCAGCAGCTCATCAGGGTCCGACTACGAGCAGTACTTC. This translates into CASSSSGSDYEQYF. The chain employs TRBV5-1 and TRBJ2-7; maybe TRBD1 (5 bases). Germline assignment: CDR1 SGHRS and CDR2 YFSETQ. Trimming took 3 bases from V and 3 from J, leaving 13 bases between them. CDR3 length equals 14 residues.

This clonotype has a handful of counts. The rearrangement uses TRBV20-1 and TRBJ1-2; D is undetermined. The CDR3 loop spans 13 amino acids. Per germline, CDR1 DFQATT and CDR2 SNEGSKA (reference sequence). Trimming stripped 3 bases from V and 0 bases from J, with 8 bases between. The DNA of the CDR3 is TGCAGTGCTAGTCAATCAGCTAACTATGGCTACACCTTC. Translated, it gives CSASQSANYGYTF.

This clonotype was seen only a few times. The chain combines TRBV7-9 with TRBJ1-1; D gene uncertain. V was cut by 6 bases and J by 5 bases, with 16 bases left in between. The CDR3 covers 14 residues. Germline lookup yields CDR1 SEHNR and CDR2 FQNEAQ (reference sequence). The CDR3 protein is CASRSEASATEAFF. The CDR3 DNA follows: TGTGCCAGCAGGTCCGAGGCCTCTGCGACTGAAGCTTTCTTT.

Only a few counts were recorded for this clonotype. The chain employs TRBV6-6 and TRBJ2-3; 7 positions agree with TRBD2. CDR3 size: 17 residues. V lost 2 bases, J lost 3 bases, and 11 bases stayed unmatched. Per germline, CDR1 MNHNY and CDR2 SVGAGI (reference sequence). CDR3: CASSYDLLAWETDTQYF. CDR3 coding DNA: TGTGCCAGCAGTTACGACCTACTAGCGTGGGAAACAGATACGCAGTATTTT.

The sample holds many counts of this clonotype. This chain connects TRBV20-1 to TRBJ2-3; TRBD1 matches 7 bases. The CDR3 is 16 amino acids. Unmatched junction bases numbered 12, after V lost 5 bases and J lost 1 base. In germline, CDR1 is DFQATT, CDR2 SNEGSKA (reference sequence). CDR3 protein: CSAPSRQGWGTDTQYF. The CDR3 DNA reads TGCAGTGCTCCCTCGAGACAGGGCTGGGGCACAGATACGCAGTATTTT.

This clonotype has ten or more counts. In DNA form, the CDR3 reads TGTGCCAGCAGCCCGGGGAGTGGGCTGCACTTCACAGATACGCAGTATTTT. This sequence encodes CASSPGSGLHFTDTQYF. V is TRBV4-2 and J is TRBJ2-3; D may be TRBD2 (5 bases). The CDR3 is made up of 17 amino acids. Germline V gives CDR1 LGHNA, CDR2 YNFKEQ. Trimming stripped 4 bases from V and 2 bases from J, with 19 bases between.